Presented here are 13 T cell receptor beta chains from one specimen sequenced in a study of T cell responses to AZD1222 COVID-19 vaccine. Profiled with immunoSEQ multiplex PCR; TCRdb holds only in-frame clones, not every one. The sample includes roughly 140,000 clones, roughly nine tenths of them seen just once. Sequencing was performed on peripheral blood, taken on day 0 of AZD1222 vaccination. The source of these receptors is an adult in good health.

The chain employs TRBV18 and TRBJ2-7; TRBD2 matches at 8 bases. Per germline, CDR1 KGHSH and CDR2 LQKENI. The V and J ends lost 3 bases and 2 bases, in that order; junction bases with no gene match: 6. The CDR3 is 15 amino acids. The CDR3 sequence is CASSPTSAGTYEQYF. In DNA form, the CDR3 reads TGTGCCAGCTCACCGACTAGCGCGGGAACCTACGAGCAGTACTTC.

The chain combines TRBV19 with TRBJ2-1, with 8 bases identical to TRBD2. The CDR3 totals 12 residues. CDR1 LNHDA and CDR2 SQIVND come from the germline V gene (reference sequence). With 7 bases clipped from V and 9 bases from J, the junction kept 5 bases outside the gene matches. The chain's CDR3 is CASNGGAGEQFF. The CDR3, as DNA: TGTGCCAGTAACGGGGGGGCCGGTGAGCAGTTCTTC.

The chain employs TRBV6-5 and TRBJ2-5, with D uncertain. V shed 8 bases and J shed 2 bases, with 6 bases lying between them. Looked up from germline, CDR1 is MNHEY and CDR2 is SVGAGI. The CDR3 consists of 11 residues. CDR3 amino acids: CASGVQETQYF. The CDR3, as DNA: TGTGCCAGCGGGGTACAAGAGACCCAGTACTTC.

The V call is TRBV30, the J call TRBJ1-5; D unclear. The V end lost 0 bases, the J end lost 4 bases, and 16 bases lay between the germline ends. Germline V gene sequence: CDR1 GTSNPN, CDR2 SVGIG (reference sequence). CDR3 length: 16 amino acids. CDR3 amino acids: CAWSVKVLGKNQPQHF. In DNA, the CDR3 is TGTGCCTGGAGTGTAAAGGTTCTGGGGAAAAATCAGCCCCAGCATTTT.

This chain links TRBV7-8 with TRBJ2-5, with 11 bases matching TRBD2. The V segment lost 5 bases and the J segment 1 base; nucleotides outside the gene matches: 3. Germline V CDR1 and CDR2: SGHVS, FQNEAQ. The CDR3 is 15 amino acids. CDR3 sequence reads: CASSPGLAGQETQYF. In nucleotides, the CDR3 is TGTGCCAGCAGCCCCGGACTAGCGGGCCAAGAGACCCAGTACTTC.

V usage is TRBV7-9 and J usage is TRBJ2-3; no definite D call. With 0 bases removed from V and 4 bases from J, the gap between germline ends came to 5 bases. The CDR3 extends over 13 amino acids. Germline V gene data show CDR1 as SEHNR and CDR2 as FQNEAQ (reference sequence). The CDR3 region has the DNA TGTGCCAGCAGCTTAGCGGTTCCAGATACGCAGTATTTT. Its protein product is CASSLAVPDTQYF. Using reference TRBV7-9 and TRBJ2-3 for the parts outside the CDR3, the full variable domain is DTGVSQNPRHKITKRGQNVTFRCDPISEHNRLYWYRQTLGQGPEFLTYFQNEAQLEKSRLLSDRFSAERPKGSFSTLEIQRTEQGDSAMYLCASSLAVPDTQYFGPGTRLTVL.

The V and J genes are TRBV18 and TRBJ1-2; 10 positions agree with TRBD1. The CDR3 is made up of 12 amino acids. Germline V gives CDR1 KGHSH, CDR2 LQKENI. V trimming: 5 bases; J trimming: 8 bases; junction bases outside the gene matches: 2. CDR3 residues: CASSDRGQGYTF. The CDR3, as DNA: TGTGCCAGCTCAGACAGGGGGCAAGGCTACACCTTC.

The CDR3 DNA sequence: TGTGCCAGCAGTTTTACCTTAAGACCCTGGGCTTTCTTT. Residues: CASSFTLRPWAFF. V gene TRBV28 combines with J gene TRBJ1-1; D is undetermined. Per germline, CDR1 MDHEN and CDR2 SYDVKM. Between the trimmed V and J ends, which lost 3 bases and 11 bases, there was a span of 16 bases. The CDR3 has 13 amino acids. Full variable domain (missing parts from reference TRBV28 and TRBJ1-1): DVKVTQSSRYLVKRTGEKVFLECVQDMDHENMFWYRQDPGLGLRLIYFSYDVKMKEKGDIPEGYSVSREKKERFSLILESASTNQTSMYLCASSFTLRPWAFFGQGTRLTVV.

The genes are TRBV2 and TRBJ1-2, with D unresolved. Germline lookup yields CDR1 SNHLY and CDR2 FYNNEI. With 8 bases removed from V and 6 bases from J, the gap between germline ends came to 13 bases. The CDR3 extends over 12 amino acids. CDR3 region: CASASRWDGYTF. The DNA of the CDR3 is TGTGCCAGCGCATCCAGGTGGGATGGCTACACCTTC.

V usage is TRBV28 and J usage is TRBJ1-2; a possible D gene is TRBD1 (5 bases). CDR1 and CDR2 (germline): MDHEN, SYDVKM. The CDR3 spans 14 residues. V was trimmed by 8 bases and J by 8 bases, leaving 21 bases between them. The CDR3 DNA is TGTGCCAGCGGGGGTAATGGTCAGGGCGGCGGCTACACCTTC. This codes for CASGGNGQGGGYTF.

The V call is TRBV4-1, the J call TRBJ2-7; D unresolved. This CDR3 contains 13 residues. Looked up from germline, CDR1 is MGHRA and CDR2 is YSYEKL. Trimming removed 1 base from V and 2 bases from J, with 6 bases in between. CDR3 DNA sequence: TGCGCCAGCAGCCAAGGACGGACCTACGAGCAGTACTTC. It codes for CASSQGRTYEQYF.

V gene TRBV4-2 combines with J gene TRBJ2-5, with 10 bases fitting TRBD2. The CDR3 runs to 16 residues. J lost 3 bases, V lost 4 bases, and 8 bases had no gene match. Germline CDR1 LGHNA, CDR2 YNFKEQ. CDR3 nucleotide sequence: TGTGCCAGCAGCCCCCGGCGCAGCGGGGGGGAAGAGACCCAGTACTTC. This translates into CASSPRRSGGEETQYF.

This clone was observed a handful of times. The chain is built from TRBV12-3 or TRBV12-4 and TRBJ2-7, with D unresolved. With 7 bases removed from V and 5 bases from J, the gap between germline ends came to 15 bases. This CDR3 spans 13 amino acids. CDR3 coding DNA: TGTGCCAGCATTCTGGATTTGATGAACGAGCAGTACTTC. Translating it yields CASILDLMNEQYF.